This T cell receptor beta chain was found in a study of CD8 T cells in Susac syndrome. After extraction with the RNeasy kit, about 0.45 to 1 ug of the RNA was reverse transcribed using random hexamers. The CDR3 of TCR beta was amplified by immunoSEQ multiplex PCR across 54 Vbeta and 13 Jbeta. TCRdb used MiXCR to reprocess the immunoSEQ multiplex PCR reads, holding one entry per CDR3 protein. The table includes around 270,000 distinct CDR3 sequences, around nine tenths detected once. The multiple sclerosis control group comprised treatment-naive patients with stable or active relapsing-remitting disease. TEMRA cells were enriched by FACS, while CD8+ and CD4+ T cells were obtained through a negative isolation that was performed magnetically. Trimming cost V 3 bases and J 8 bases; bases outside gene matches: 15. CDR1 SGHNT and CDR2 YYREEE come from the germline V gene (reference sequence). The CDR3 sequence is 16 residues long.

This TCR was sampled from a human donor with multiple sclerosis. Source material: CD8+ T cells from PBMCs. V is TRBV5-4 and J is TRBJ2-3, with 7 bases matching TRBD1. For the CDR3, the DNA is TGTGCCAGCAGCTCCCACGGCAGGGGGTTAGGGAGTACGCAGTATTTT. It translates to CASSSHGRGLGSTQYF.